The 5 T cell receptor beta chains below were found in one sample sequenced in a study of T cell responses to AZD1222 COVID-19 vaccine. Libraries were prepared by immunoSEQ multiplex PCR; TCRdb keeps only in-frame clonotypes and omits some of them. The sample has 150,000 to 200,000 clones, approximately 94% seen once; the top ten hold 0.6% to 0.7%. The input for sequencing was peripheral blood, taken on day 0 of AZD1222 vaccination. The source of these receptors is an adult in good health.

The CDR3 nucleotides are TGCAGCGTTGAAGATGAAGGACCGCTGCGAGTTCCCTATGGCTACACCTTC. Translated: CSVEDEGPLRVPYGYTF. The chain joins TRBV29-1 to TRBJ1-2; D call uncertain. V was pared by 0 bases and J by 4 bases, with 21 bases between. The CDR3 is made up of 17 amino acids. Germline lookup yields CDR1 SQVTM and CDR2 ANQGSEA.

This clone was seen a single time. CDR3 amino acids: CASSLGQASYGYTF. DNA of the CDR3: TGTGCCAGCAGCTTGGGACAAGCGTCCTATGGCTACACCTTC. The rearrangement uses TRBV6-5 and TRBJ1-2; a weak D match, TRBD1 (6 bases). This CDR3 has 14 residues. Germline values: CDR1 MNHEY, CDR2 SVGAGI. The V end lost 6 bases, the J end lost 4 bases, and 15 bases lay between the germline ends.

The chain uses TRBV5-5 and TRBJ2-4, with D unclear. This CDR3 spans 14 amino acids. Per the germline V gene, CDR1 is SGHKS and CDR2 is YYEKEE (reference sequence). With 0 bases removed from V and 0 bases from J, the gap between germline ends came to 4 bases. The CDR3 sequence: CASSLGTAKNIQYF. CDR3 DNA: TGTGCCAGCAGCTTGGGGACAGCCAAAAACATTCAGTACTTC.

The rearrangement links TRBV30 to TRBJ1-6; 9 bases line up with TRBD1. The germline V gene encodes CDR1 GTSNPN and CDR2 SVGIG (reference sequence). The CDR3 length is 16 residues. V was pared by 2 bases and J by 8 bases, with 10 bases of the junction left unmatched. CDR3 coding DNA: TGTGCCTGGAGTCGGGACAGGGATCTTCTTGATTCACCCCTCCACTTT. Protein product: CAWSRDRDLLDSPLHF. The full variable domain, its missing parts supplied by reference TRBV30 and TRBJ1-6, is SQTIHQWPATLVQPVGSPLSLECTVEGTSNPNLYWYRQAAGRGLQLLFYSVGIGQISSEVPQNLSASRPQDRQFILSSKKLLLSDSGFYLCAWSRDRDLLDSPLHFGNGTRLTVT.

This clone was counted once. CDR3 loop: CASRLPGNEQFF. The CDR3 bases are TGCGCCAGCAGGCTCCCAGGCAATGAGCAGTTCTTC. The chain carries TRBV4-1 and TRBJ2-1; no definite D call. With 6 bases removed from V and 6 bases from J, the gap between germline ends came to 9 bases. Germline CDR1 reads MGHRA; CDR2 reads YSYEKL. The CDR3 runs to 12 residues.